Listed below are T cell receptor beta chains from one sample, sequenced in a study of T cells after yellow fever vaccination. TCRdb reprocessed the 5' RACE reads with MiXCR, giving one entry per CDR3 protein. The sample yields about 57,000 distinct CDR3 sequences, approximately 8% seen once. This sample comprised CD8+ T cells sorted from PBMCs, obtained 15 days after the yellow fever booster vaccination. The receptors come from a man aged 30 to 45 who received the YFV17D yellow fever vaccine. Each CDR3 is given with its conserved first and last residue. D genes are given only for firm matches. The size field is filled for only some rows; it gives once, few, many or a size class.

D gene | J gene | clone size | V gene | CDR3 DNA | CDR3 protein
- | TRBJ2-4 | many | TRBV2 | TGTGCCAGCACCGGAGAATTAGCCAAAAACATTCAGTACTTC | CASTGELAKNIQYF
TRBD1 | TRBJ1-3 | many | TRBV10-3 | TGTGCCATCAGTTGGGACAGCTATTCTGGAAACACCATATATTTT | CAISWDSYSGNTIYF
- | TRBJ2-7 | many | TRBV19 | TGTGCCAGTAGTGCCAACTCCTACGAGCAGTACTTC | CASSANSYEQYF
- | TRBJ2-4 | - | TRBV2 | TGTGCCAGCACCCTTGACGGGGCTCTAGCCAAAAACATTCAGTACTTC | CASTLDGALAKNIQYF
TRBD2 | TRBJ2-1 | many | TRBV27 | TGTGCCAGCACGTTAGCGGGAGGTTCCTACAATGAGCAGTTCTTC | CASTLAGGSYNEQFF
- | TRBJ2-7 | few | TRBV9 | TGTGCCAGCAGCGTAGAACAGTCCTCCTACGAGCAGTACTTC | CASSVEQSSYEQYF
- | TRBJ2-3 | - | TRBV7-6 | TGTGCCAGCAGGCACGGTCCCTCCAGCACAGATACGCAGTATTTT | CASRHGPSSTDTQYF
TRBD1 | TRBJ2-1 | many | TRBV20-1 | TGCAGTGCTACGGGACAGGGCAATGAGCAGTTCTTC | CSATGQGNEQFF
- | TRBJ1-2 | many | TRBV5-1 | TGCGCCAGCAGCTTGGAATCCGGGACTCTGGGAGGCTACACCTTC | CASSLESGTLGGYTF
- | TRBJ2-7 | - | TRBV4-3 | TGCGCCAGCAGCCAAGGCCCCCAATATCCCTTTTACGAGCAGTACTTC | CASSQGPQYPFYEQYF
- | TRBJ2-3 | many | TRBV5-4 | TGTGCCAGCAGCGGGACAATCACAGATACGCAGTATTTT | CASSGTITDTQYF
TRBD2 | TRBJ2-1 | many | TRBV4-2 | TGTGCCAGCAGCCCTTTCTCTTTGCCGCGGGAGTCCTTCGCGAATGAGCAGTTCTTC | CASSPFSLPRESFANEQFF
- | TRBJ2-1 | many | TRBV7-2 | TGTGCCAGCAGCTTAGATAGCGGCTCCTACAATGAGCAGTTCTTC | CASSLDSGSYNEQFF
- | TRBJ2-7 | many | TRBV21-1 | TGTGCCAGCAGCAACAGCTCCTACGAGCAGTACTTC | CASSNSSYEQYF
TRBD2 | TRBJ2-7 | many | TRBV29-1 | TGCAGCGTTGAACCAGCGGGAGGACTCGAGCAGTACTTC | CSVEPAGGLEQYF
- | TRBJ1-2 | many | TRBV29-1 | TGCAGCGTTCGCTCCTATGGCTACACCTTC | CSVRSYGYTF
- | TRBJ2-3 | many | TRBV5-1 | TGCGCCAGCAGAGAGGGCTCAGATACGCAGTATTTT | CASREGSDTQYF
TRBD1 | TRBJ1-2 | - | TRBV29-1 | TGCAGCGTTGCGGGACAGGGGGCGGGTTATGGCTACACCTTC | CSVAGQGAGYGYTF
- | TRBJ1-1 | many | TRBV29-1 | TGCAGCGTTGAATCGACAGGTTCCACTGAAGCTTTCTTT | CSVESTGSTEAFF
TRBD2 | TRBJ2-2 | many | TRBV5-1 | TGCGCCAGCCGAGACGCCGGGAGGCCCTACACCGGGGAGCTGTTTTTT | CASRDAGRPYTGELFF
- | TRBJ2-1 | - | TRBV19 | TGTGCCAGTAGTATCGGAGGTGATGAGCAGTTCTTC | CASSIGGDEQFF
- | TRBJ1-2 | few | TRBV5-5 | TGTGCCAGCAGCACTGACACCTCTAACTATGGCTACACCTTC | CASSTDTSNYGYTF
- | TRBJ1-3 | many | TRBV4-2 | TGTGCCAGCAGCCAAGACAACTCTGGAAACACCATATATTTT | CASSQDNSGNTIYF
TRBD2 | TRBJ2-1 | many | TRBV12-3/TRBV12-4 | TGTGCCAGCAGTCCGGGACTAACCTACAATGAGCAGTTCTTC | CASSPGLTYNEQFF
- | TRBJ2-5 | many | TRBV7-6 | TGTGCCAGCAGCCCCCCTCCCGACAGCCAAGAGACCCAGTACTTC | CASSPPPDSQETQYF
- | TRBJ2-1 | many | TRBV5-1 | TGCGCCAGCTCAACCGAAAATATTCCGGCCCCGGGGAATGAGCAGTTCTTC | CASSTENIPAPGNEQFF
- | TRBJ2-3 | many | TRBV25-1 | TGTGCCAGCAGTGAGGCTTTCACAGATACGCAGTATTTT | CASSEAFTDTQYF
TRBD2 | TRBJ2-1 | few | TRBV12-3/TRBV12-4 | TGTGCCAGCAAAAAACTAGCGGGAGAGTCCTACAATGAGCAGTTCTTC | CASKKLAGESYNEQFF
TRBD1 | TRBJ2-3 | many | TRBV29-1 | TGCAGCGCCACCGGACAGGGAATGGATACGCAGTATTTT | CSATGQGMDTQYF